This paragraph covers one T cell receptor beta chain sequence. The junction departs from the called germline gene at one end, perhaps through a read error. The source of the sample is a study of CD8 T cells in Susac syndrome. The CDR3 consists of 14 residues. Germline V CDR1 and CDR2: LNHDA, SQIVND (reference sequence). cDNA came from approximately 0.5 to 1 ug RNA primed by random hexamers. Amplification of TCR beta CDR3 was carried out by immunoSEQ multiplex PCR, which covered 54 Vbeta and 13 Jbeta segments. TCRdb reanalysed the immunoSEQ multiplex PCR reads using MiXCR and keeps one entry per CDR3 protein. Found here are about 300,000 distinct CDR3 sequences, about nine tenths of them singletons; the top ten hold around 0.18%. The study sequenced TCR beta in blood CD8+ and CD4+ T cells.

The TCR sequence derives from a human donor with multiple sclerosis. The sequenced material came from CD8+ T cells from PBMCs. This chain links TRBV19 with TRBJ2-7, with a possible D match to TRBD1 (5 bases). CDR3 protein: CASSIGQGGYGQYF. As DNA, the CDR3 is TGTGCCAGTAGTATAGGGCAGGGCGGCTACGGGCAGTACTTC. Supplemented by reference TRBV19 and TRBJ2-7, the full variable domain reads DGGITQSPKYLFRKEGQNVTLSCEQNLNHDAMYWYRQDPGQGLRLIYYSQIVNDFQKGDIAEGYSVSREKKESFPLTVTSAQKNPTAFYLCASSIGQGGYGQYFGPGTRLTVT.